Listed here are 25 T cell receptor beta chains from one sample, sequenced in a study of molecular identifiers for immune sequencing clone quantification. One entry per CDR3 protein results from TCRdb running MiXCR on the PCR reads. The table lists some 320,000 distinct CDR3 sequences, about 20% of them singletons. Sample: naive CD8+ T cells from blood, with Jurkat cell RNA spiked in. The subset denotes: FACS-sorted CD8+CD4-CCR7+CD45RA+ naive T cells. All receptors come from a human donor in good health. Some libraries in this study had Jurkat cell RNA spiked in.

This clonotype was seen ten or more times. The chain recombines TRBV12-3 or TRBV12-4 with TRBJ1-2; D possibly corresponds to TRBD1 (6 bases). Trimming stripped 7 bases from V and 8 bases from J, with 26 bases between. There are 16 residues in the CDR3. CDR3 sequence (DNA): TGTGCCAGCAAAGGGTCCTCAGGGGCCCTGTCGAGAGGCTACACCTTC. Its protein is CASKGSSGALSRGYTF.

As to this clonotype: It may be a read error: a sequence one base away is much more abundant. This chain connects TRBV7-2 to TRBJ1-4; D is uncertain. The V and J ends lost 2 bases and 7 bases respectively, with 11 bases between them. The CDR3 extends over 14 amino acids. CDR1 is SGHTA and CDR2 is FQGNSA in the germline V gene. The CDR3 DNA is TGTGCCAGCAGCTTAACGGGCGAGGGTGAAAAACTGTTTTTT. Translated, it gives CASSLTGEGEKLFF.

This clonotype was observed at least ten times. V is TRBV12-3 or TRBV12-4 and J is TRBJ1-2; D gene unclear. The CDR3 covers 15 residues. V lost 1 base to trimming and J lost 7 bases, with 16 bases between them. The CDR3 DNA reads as TGTGCCAGCAGTTTAGGTGTCCGGGCAGGCCTTGGCTACACCTTC. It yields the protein CASSLGVRAGLGYTF.

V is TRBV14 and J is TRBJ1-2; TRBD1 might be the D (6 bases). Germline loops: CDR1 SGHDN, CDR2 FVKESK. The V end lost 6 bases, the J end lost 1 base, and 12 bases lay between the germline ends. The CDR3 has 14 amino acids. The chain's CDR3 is CASRITGSNYGYTF. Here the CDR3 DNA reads TGTGCCAGCAGGATTACAGGGAGTAACTATGGCTACACCTTC.

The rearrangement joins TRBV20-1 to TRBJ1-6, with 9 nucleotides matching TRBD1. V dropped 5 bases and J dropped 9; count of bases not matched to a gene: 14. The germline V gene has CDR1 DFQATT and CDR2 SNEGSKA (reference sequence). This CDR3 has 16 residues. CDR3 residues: CSAFPEGQGLISPLHF. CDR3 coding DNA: TGCAGTGCTTTCCCTGAGGGACAGGGTTTAATTTCACCCCTCCACTTT.

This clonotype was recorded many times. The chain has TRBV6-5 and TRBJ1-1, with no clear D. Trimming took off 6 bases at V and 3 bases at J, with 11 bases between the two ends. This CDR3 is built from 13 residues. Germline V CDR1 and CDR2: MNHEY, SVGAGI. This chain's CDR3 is CASSLGGHTEAFF. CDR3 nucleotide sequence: TGTGCCAGCAGCTTAGGAGGTCACACTGAAGCTTTCTTT.

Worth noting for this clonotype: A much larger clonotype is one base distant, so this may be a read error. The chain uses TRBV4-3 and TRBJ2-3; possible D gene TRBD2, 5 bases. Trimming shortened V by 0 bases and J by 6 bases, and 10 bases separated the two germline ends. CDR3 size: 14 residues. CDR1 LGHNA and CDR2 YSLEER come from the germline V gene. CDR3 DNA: TGCGCCAGCAGCCAAGATAGACCTAGCGATACGCAGTATTTT. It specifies CASSQDRPSDTQYF.

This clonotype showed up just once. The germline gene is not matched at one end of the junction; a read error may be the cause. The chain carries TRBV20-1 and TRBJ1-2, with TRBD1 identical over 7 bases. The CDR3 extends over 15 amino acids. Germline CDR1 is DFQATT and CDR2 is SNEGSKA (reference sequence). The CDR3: CSVRGRGSTNYGYTF. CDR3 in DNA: TGCAGTGTTAGAGGCAGGGGGAGTACTAACTATGGCTACACCTTC.

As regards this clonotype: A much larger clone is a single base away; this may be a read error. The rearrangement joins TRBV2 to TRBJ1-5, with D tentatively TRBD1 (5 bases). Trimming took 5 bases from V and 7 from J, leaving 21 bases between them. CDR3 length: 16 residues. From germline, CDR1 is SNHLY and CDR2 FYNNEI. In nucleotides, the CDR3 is TGTGCCAGCAGTCCCCGAGGGGTAGGCTGGGTGCAGCCCCAGCATTTT. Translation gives CASSPRGVGWVQPQHF.

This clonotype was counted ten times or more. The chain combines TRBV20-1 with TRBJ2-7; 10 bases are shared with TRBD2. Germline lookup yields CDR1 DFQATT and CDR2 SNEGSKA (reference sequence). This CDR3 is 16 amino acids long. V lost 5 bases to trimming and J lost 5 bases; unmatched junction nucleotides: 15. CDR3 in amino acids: CSAPLEFASGSDEQYF. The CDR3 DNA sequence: TGCAGTGCTCCGTTAGAGTTCGCTAGCGGGAGCGACGAGCAGTACTTC.

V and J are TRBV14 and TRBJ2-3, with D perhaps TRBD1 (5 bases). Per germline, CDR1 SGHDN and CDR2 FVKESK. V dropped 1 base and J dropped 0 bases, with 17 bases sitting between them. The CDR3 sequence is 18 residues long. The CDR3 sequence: CASSQGDSSHPSTDTQYF. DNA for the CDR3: TGTGCCAGCAGCCAAGGCGACAGCTCCCATCCTAGCACAGATACGCAGTATTTT.

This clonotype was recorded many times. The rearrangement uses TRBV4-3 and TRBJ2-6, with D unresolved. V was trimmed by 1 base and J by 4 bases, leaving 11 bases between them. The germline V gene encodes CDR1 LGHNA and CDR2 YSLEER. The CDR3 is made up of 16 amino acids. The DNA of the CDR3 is TGCGCCAGCAGCCAAGTCATGGAGCCGGGGGCCAACGTCCTGACTTTC. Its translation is CASSQVMEPGANVLTF.

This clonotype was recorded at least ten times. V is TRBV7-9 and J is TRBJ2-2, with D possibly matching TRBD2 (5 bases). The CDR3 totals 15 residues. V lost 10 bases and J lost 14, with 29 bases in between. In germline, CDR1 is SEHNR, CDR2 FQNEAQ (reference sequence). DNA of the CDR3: TGTGCCACCAAGACCGCAACAGAAAAGGCCCGGGGTCTGTTTTTT. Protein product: CATKTATEKARGLFF.

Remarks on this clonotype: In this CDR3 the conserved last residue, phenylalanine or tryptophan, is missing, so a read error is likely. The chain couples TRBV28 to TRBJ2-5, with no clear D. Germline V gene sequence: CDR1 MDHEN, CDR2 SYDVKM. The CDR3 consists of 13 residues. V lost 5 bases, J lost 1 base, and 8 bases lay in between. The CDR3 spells CASSPPAQETQYL. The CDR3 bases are TGTGCCAGCAGTCCCCCTGCCCAAGAGACCCAGTACCTC.

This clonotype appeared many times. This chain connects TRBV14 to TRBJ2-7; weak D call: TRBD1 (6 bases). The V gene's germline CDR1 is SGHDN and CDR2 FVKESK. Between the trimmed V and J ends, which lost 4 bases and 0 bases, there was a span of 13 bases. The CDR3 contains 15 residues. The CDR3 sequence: CASSPFGTSSYEQYF. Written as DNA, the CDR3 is TGTGCCAGCAGCCCCTTCGGGACAAGCTCCTACGAGCAGTACTTC.

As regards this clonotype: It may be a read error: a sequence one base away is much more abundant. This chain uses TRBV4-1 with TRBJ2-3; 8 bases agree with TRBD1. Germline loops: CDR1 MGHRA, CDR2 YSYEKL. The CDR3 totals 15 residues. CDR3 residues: CASCHQGASTDTQYF. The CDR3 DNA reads TGCGCCAGCTGCCATCAGGGGGCAAGCACAGATACGCAGTATTTT.

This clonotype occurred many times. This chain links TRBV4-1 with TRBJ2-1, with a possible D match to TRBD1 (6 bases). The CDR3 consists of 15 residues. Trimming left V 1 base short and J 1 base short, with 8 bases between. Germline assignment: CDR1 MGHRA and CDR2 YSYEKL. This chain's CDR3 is CASSQVTGSYNEQFF. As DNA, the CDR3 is TGCGCCAGCAGCCAAGTTACAGGGTCCTACAATGAGCAGTTCTTC.

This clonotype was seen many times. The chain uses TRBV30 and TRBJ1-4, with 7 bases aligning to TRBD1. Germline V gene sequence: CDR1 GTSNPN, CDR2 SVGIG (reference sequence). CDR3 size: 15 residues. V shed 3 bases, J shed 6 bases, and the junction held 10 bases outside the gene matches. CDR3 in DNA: TGTGCCTGGAGAGGACAGGTCCTCGGATATGAAAAACTGTTTTTT. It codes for CAWRGQVLGYEKLFF.

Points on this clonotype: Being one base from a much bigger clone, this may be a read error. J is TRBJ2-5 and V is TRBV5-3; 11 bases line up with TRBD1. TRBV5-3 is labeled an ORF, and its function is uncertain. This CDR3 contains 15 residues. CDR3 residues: CASSQDRGRLETRYF. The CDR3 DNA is TGTGCCAGCAGCCAGGACAGGGGGCGCCTGGAGACCCGGTACTTC.

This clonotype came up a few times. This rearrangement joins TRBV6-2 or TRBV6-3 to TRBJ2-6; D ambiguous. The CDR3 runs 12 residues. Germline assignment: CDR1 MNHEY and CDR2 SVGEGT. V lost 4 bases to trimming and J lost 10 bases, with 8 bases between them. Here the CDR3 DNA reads TGTGCCAGCAGTTTACTACTAAACGTCCTGACTTTC. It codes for CASSLLLNVLTF.

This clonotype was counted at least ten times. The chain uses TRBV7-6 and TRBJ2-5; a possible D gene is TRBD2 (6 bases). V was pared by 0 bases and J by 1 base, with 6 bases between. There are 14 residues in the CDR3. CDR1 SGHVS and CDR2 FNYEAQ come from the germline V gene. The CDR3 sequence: CASSLAEGQETQYF. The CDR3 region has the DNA TGTGCCAGCAGCTTAGCGGAGGGCCAAGAGACCCAGTACTTC.

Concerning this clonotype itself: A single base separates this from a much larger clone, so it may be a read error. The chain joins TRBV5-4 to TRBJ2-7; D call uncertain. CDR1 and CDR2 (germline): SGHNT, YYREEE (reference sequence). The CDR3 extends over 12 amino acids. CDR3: CVSSSPTYEQYF. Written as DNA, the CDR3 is TGTGTCAGCAGCTCGCCGACTTACGAGCAGTACTTC.

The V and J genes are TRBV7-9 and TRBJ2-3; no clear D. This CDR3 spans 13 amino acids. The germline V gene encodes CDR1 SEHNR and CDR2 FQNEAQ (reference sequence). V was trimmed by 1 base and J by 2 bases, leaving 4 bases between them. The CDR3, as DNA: TGTGCCAGCAGCTTAGACACCACAGATACGCAGTATTTT. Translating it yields CASSLDTTDTQYF.

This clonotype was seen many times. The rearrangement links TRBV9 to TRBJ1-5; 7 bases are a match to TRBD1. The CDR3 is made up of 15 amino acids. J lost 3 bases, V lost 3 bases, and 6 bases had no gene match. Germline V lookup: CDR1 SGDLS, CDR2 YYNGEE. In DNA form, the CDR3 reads TGTGCCAGCAGCGAACAGGGGCATAACAATCAGCCCCAGCATTTT. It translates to CASSEQGHNNQPQHF.

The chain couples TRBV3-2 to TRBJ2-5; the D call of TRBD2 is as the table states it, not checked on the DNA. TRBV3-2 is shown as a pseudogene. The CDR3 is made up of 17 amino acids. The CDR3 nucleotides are TGTGCCAGCAGCCAAGATCAGCTAACGGGGGGGCTCGAGACCCAGTACTTC. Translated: CASSQDQLTGGLETQYF.